The present T cell receptor (beta chain) was sequenced within a study of shared clonotypes between healthy human individuals. Across the whole study: Sampling drew on donors who were a couple of women and a few men aged 18 to 49. Three plates were used per donor for CD4 naive, three for CD4 memory, two for CD8 naive and one for CD8 memory.

This CDR3 is 15 amino acids long. V dropped 2 bases and J dropped 3 bases, with 8 bases sitting between them. CDR1 MNHNY and CDR2 SVGAGI come from the germline V gene (reference sequence). The study drew its donors from healthy HIV-negative adults without recent acute infections or vaccinations. The study separated CD4+ cells into CD45RA+ naive and CD45RA-negative memory subsets. This table comes from immunoSEQ multiplex PCR, and its TCRdb copy is limited to in-frame clones, with some not included. The table has approximately 2.4 million clones, almost 96% seen once. The sequence was collected from a man younger than 35 in good health. The chain couples TRBV6-6 to TRBJ1-6; no clear D. Source material: naive CD4+ T cells sorted from blood. Subset described: CD45RA+ positively selected. Written as DNA, the CDR3 is TGTGCCAGCAGTTACCTGGCCAACTATAATTCACCCCTCCACTTT. It is translated as CASSYLANYNSPLHF.